These 10 T cell receptor beta chains were sequenced from one sample in a study of CD8 T cells in ankylosing spondylitis. Their specific antigens are unknown. TCRdb independently ran MiXCR on the 5' RACE reads; one entry per CDR3 protein. The sample carries some 800,000 distinct CDR3 sequences, about an eighth recorded once. Study-level points and caveats: A TCR beta motif made of about eight highly homologous variants seemed typical of ankylosing spondylitis blood.

Sequences were obtained from blood, either unsorted or a sorted T cell fraction (not recorded which). These receptors came from a male donor with ankylosing spondylitis.

This clonotype was picked up a small number of times. The V call is TRBV29-1, the J call TRBJ1-2, with D possibly TRBD1 on 5 matching bases. From germline, CDR1 is SQVTM and CDR2 ANQGSEA. V was pared by 5 bases and J by 5 bases, with 15 bases between. The CDR3 runs 13 residues. Here the CDR3 reads CSVSYRDGYGYTF. The CDR3 DNA is TGCAGCGTTAGTTACCGGGACGGATATGGCTACACCTTC.

This clonotype was picked up many times. The chain is built from TRBV5-6 and TRBJ1-2; TRBD1 is a possible D gene (5 bases). The CDR3 has 12 residues. V was trimmed by 3 bases and J by 7 bases, leaving 10 bases between them. Germline V gives CDR1 SGHDT, CDR2 YYEEEE. CDR3 loop: CASSWDGRGYTF. The CDR3 DNA reads TGTGCCAGCAGCTGGGACGGTCGTGGCTACACCTTC.

The chain links TRBV21-1 to TRBJ2-7; the table's TRBD1 call for D was not verified on the DNA. TRBV21-1 is annotated as a pseudogene. The CDR3 consists of 16 residues. CDR3 nucleotide sequence: TGTGCCAGCAGCAAAGCGCTTTTAGGGCGAAATTACGAGCAGTACTTC. Protein: CASSKALLGRNYEQYF.

V and J are TRBV6-1 and TRBJ2-3; D is uncertain. The CDR3 sequence is 11 residues long. Germline CDR1 is MNHNS and CDR2 is SASEGT. V shed 7 bases and J shed 9 bases, with 11 bases lying between them. The CDR3 spells CASTTVGTQYF. CDR3 DNA: TGTGCCAGCACCACTGTCGGGACGCAGTATTTT.

This clonotype showed up many times. The rearrangement links TRBV28 to TRBJ2-7, with D uncertain. Germline CDR1 MDHEN, CDR2 SYDVKM. This CDR3 contains 11 residues. Deletions cut 3 bases from V and 5 bases from J, with 5 bases between. The CDR3 is CASSFRDEQYF. The CDR3 DNA follows: TGTGCCAGCAGTTTTCGGGACGAGCAGTACTTC.

This chain uses TRBV5-1 with TRBJ1-5; 7 bases map to TRBD1. There are 15 residues in the CDR3. With V trimmed by 4 bases and J by 4 bases, 8 bases remained unmatched. From germline, CDR1 is SGHRS and CDR2 YFSETQ. The CDR3 DNA reads as TGCGCCAGCAGCCCGACAGGGCGGGAGAATCAGCCCCAGCATTTT. As protein: CASSPTGRENQPQHF.

Only a few counts were recorded for this clonotype. Written as DNA, the CDR3 is TGTGCCAGCAGTGCCGCGCAGGGGGCGAACTATGGCTACACCTTC. Translation gives CASSAAQGANYGYTF. The chain links TRBV6-4 to TRBJ1-2, with TRBD1 matching 8 bases. Per the germline V gene, CDR1 is MRHNA and CDR2 is SNTAGT. The CDR3 contains 15 residues. Trimming took 4 bases from V and 2 from J; bases not matched to a gene: 6.

This sequence joins TRBV28 and TRBJ2-1; maybe TRBD2 (5 bases). The CDR3 is 17 amino acids. The germline V gene encodes CDR1 MDHEN and CDR2 SYDVKM. V was shortened by 1 base and J by 4 bases, with 17 bases between the two germline ends. Written as DNA, the CDR3 is TGTGCCAGCAGTTTATCGGCTAGCCGAATCCGTTACAATGAGCAGTTCTTC. It yields the protein CASSLSASRIRYNEQFF.

This clonotype came up a few times. V usage is TRBV6-1 and J usage is TRBJ1-5; perhaps TRBD1 as D (5 bases). CDR1 and CDR2 from the germline V gene are MNHNS and SASEGT. V was pared by 4 bases and J by 2 bases, with 12 bases between. The CDR3 spans 15 residues. The CDR3 spells CASSGGLVGNQPQHF. Here the CDR3 DNA reads TGTGCCAGCAGTGGGGGGTTGGTTGGCAATCAGCCCCAGCATTTT.

This clonotype came up many times. The chain employs TRBV20-1 and TRBJ2-7, with 10 bases matching TRBD2. CDR1 is DFQATT, CDR2 SNEGSKA, per germline (reference sequence). The CDR3 is 11 residues long. This CDR3 is CIMTSGYEQYF. DNA for the CDR3: TGCATCATGACTAGCGGGTACGAGCAGTACTTC.